The 31 T cell receptor beta chains reported below all come from one sample, sequenced in a study of CD4 T cells in relation to SARS-CoV-2 and coronaviruses. No antigens are known for them. The protocol was immunoSEQ multiplex PCR, while the TCRdb copy is restricted to in-frame clones and leaves out a portion. This table has 30,000 to 40,000 clones, under 80% appearing once. Sequences were obtained from memory CD4+ T cells from PBMCs, cultured in vitro. Receptors originate from an adult with COVID-19.

The chain links TRBV19 to TRBJ2-5, with a possible D match to TRBD1 (6 bases). V lost 2 bases and J 2 bases, leaving 9 bases between the germline ends. In germline, CDR1 is LNHDA, CDR2 SQIVND (reference sequence). The CDR3 spans 14 residues. The CDR3 loop reads CASSIRDNQETQYF. In DNA form, the CDR3 reads TGTGCCAGTAGTATAAGGGACAATCAAGAGACCCAGTACTTC.

The J gene is TRBJ1-6, the V gene TRBV27; D unresolved. Germline CDR1 reads MNHEY; CDR2 reads SMNVEV (reference sequence). The germline V and J ends were trimmed by 2 bases and 13 bases, with 12 bases remaining between them. The CDR3 runs to 13 residues. The CDR3 loop is CASSLAGLPPLHF. For the CDR3, the DNA is TGTGCCAGCAGTTTAGCCGGTCTTCCGCCCCTCCACTTT.

The chain recombines TRBV12-3 or TRBV12-4 with TRBJ2-5; D is unclear. This CDR3 has 12 amino acids. Trimming pared 3 bases from V and 5 bases from J, leaving 7 bases between. CDR3 bases: TGTGCCAGCAGTTTGGATACGGAGACCCAGTACTTC. Protein sequence: CASSLDTETQYF.

The genes are TRBV29-1 and TRBJ2-5; 7 bases line up with TRBD1. The CDR3 loop spans 13 amino acids. Germline CDR1 reads SQVTM; CDR2 reads ANQGSEA. J was trimmed by 4 bases and V by 3 bases; bases with no gene match: 5. CDR3 loop: CSVDETGLETQYF. CDR3 bases: TGCAGCGTTGACGAGACAGGGTTAGAGACCCAGTACTTC.

This chain joins TRBV7-9 and TRBJ2-3, with 11 bases fitting TRBD2. V shed 4 bases and J 6 bases; nucleotides not matched to a gene: 15. CDR1 and CDR2 from the germline V gene are SEHNR and FQNEAQ (reference sequence). There are 18 residues in the CDR3. CDR3 coding DNA: TGTGCCAGCAGCTCCCGGAGGTTAGCGGGAGGGCCGATGGATACGCAGTATTTT. This sequence encodes CASSSRRLAGGPMDTQYF.

J is TRBJ2-3 and V is TRBV6-2 or TRBV6-3; D is unresolved. Trimming cost V 6 bases and J 7 bases, with 8 bases left between them. The CDR3 is 11 residues long. Germline V gene data show CDR1 as MNHEY and CDR2 as SVGEGT. The CDR3 reads CASSPDHTQYF. The CDR3 bases are TGTGCCAGCAGCCCGGACCATACGCAGTATTTT.

This clone was observed a handful of times. V is TRBV6-1 and J is TRBJ1-4; D might be TRBD1 (5 bases). V lost 3 bases to trimming and J lost 13 bases, with 12 bases between them. This CDR3 comprises 12 residues. Germline values: CDR1 MNHNS, CDR2 SASEGT. The CDR3 region has the DNA TGTGCCAGCAGTGAGGGACCCACAGGACTGTTTTTT. Encoded protein: CASSEGPTGLFF.

The chain is built from TRBV7-9 and TRBJ2-2; 11 positions agree with TRBD2. Germline values: CDR1 SEHNR, CDR2 FQNEAQ (reference sequence). Trimming cost V 4 bases and J 1 base; bases outside gene matches: 2. CDR3 length: 16 amino acids. CDR3 region: CASSSGTSGNTGELFF. The CDR3, as DNA: TGTGCCAGCAGCTCCGGGACTAGCGGGAACACCGGGGAGCTGTTTTTT.

This chain uses TRBV18 with TRBJ1-6; D is undetermined. V lost 5 bases to trimming and J lost 1 base, with 9 bases between them. The CDR3 is 15 amino acids. Per germline, CDR1 KGHSH and CDR2 LQKENI. The CDR3 DNA sequence: TGTGCCAGCTCATTTGCAGCTTCCTATAATTCACCCCTCCACTTT. Residues: CASSFAASYNSPLHF.

CDR3 sequence (DNA): TGTGCCTGGGCACAGGGGGCGTACACTGAAGCTTTCTTT. It codes for CAWAQGAYTEAFF. V usage is TRBV30 and J usage is TRBJ1-1, with 9 bases identical to TRBD1. Germline V lookup: CDR1 GTSNPN, CDR2 SVGIG (reference sequence). This CDR3 region has 13 residues. Trimming cost V 5 bases and J 3 bases; bases outside gene matches: 4.

The V call is TRBV28, the J call TRBJ2-7, with TRBD2 matching over 9 bases. Per the germline V gene, CDR1 is MDHEN and CDR2 is SYDVKM. With 6 bases clipped from V and 4 bases from J, the junction kept 7 bases outside the gene matches. The CDR3 runs 14 residues. CDR3 residues: CASRTAGGTYEQYF. CDR3 DNA sequence: TGTGCCAGCAGGACAGCGGGGGGAACTTACGAGCAGTACTTC.

The CDR3: CAISNLAGPSTEQYF. The DNA for the CDR3 is TGTGCCATTTCTAATTTAGCGGGCCCATCTACCGAGCAGTACTTC. This chain connects TRBV10-3 to TRBJ2-7; 7 bases fit TRBD2. The CDR3 spans 15 residues. V shed 9 bases, J shed 6 bases, and the junction held 17 bases outside the gene matches. CDR1 ENHRY and CDR2 SYGVKD come from the germline V gene.

This rearrangement joins TRBV10-1 to TRBJ2-1; 7 bases align to TRBD2. V shed 3 bases and J 4 bases; nucleotides not matched to a gene: 6. This CDR3 region has 15 residues. Germline CDR1 and CDR2: WNHNN and SYGVQD (reference sequence). DNA for the CDR3: TGCGCCAGCAGTGAAGCCGGGAGGCGATACAATGAGCAGTTCTTC. Protein sequence: CASSEAGRRYNEQFF.

The gene calls are TRBV28 and TRBJ2-7; 7 nucleotides align to TRBD2. This CDR3 has 15 amino acids. The germline V gene has CDR1 MDHEN and CDR2 SYDVKM. The V segment lost 7 bases and the J segment 3 bases; nucleotides outside the gene matches: 12. The chain's CDR3 is CASTSGGSNDYEQYF. DNA of the CDR3: TGTGCCAGCACCTCCGGGGGGTCAAATGACTACGAGCAGTACTTC.

The V call is TRBV25-1, the J call TRBJ2-5; the D gene is possibly TRBD1 (5 bases). The CDR3 is made up of 16 amino acids. Germline CDR1 and CDR2: MGHDK and SYGVNS. Trimming took 1 base from V and 0 from J, leaving 12 bases between them. CDR3 region: CASSEFQGPHQETQYF. The DNA of the CDR3 is TGTGCCAGCAGTGAATTTCAGGGCCCCCACCAAGAGACCCAGTACTTC.

The DNA for the CDR3 is TGTGCCAGCAGACGGGAGACCCAGTACTTC. This sequence encodes CASRRETQYF. The V gene is TRBV2, the J gene TRBJ2-5; D uncertain. The length of the CDR3 is 10 residues. The germline CDR1 and CDR2 sequences are SNHLY and FYNNEI. Trimming pared 6 bases from V and 5 bases from J, leaving 4 bases between.

This sequence joins TRBV7-9 and TRBJ2-7; a possible D gene is TRBD2 (7 bases). Germline CDR1 and CDR2: SEHNR and FQNEAQ (reference sequence). This CDR3 is built from 14 residues. The germline V and J ends were trimmed by 5 bases and 2 bases, with 13 bases remaining between them. CDR3 coding DNA: TGTGCCAGCAGCCCTAGGGGGGGGACCTACGAGCAGTACTTC. Translated: CASSPRGGTYEQYF.

The chain has TRBV21-1 and TRBJ2-2. TRBV21-1 is shown as a pseudogene. This CDR3 spans 11 amino acids. The CDR3 sequence: CASSSTGELFF. CDR3 bases: TGTGCCAGCAGCAGCACCGGGGAGCTGTTTTTT.

The V gene is TRBV19, the J gene TRBJ2-3, with D perhaps matching TRBD1 (6 bases). The CDR3 has 14 amino acids. CDR1 is LNHDA, CDR2 SQIVND, per germline (reference sequence). The ends were cut back, 8 bases at V and 3 bases at J, with 15 bases in the middle. CDR3 amino acids: CASSRQESTDTQYF. CDR3 bases: TGTGCCAGTTCAAGACAGGAGTCAACAGATACGCAGTATTTT.

This clone was counted a few times. The genes are TRBV5-5 and TRBJ2-7, with 10 bases matching TRBD1. The germline V gene encodes CDR1 SGHKS and CDR2 YYEKEE (reference sequence). The V and J ends lost 4 bases and 3 bases, in that order; junction bases with no gene match: 4. This CDR3 region has 14 residues. CDR3 sequence (DNA): TGTGCCAGCAGCACGGGACAGGGGATCTACGAGCAGTACTTC. Translation gives CASSTGQGIYEQYF.

The chain is built from TRBV18 and TRBJ2-7, with D possibly being TRBD1 (6 bases). Germline V gene sequence: CDR1 KGHSH, CDR2 LQKENI. The CDR3 has 14 amino acids. V was clipped by 3 bases and J by 3 bases, with 12 bases between them. This chain's CDR3 is CASSPGTPYYEQYF. CDR3 DNA: TGTGCCAGCTCACCCGGGACACCTTACTACGAGCAGTACTTC.

The chain joins TRBV30 to TRBJ2-2, with D perhaps TRBD2 (5 bases). Trimming shortened V by 6 bases and J by 2 bases, and 13 bases separated the two germline ends. Germline CDR1 and CDR2: GTSNPN and SVGIG (reference sequence). This CDR3 has 14 amino acids. CDR3 bases: TGTGCCTGTCTAGGACTCTCAAACACCGGGGAGCTGTTTTTT. It yields the protein CACLGLSNTGELFF.

This chain links TRBV28 with TRBJ2-2; tentatively, D is TRBD1 (5 bases). V dropped 5 bases and J dropped 0 bases, with 13 bases sitting between them. The CDR3 consists of 16 residues. The germline gives CDR1 MDHEN, CDR2 SYDVKM. CDR3 protein: CASSDQGTANTGELFF. CDR3 bases: TGTGCCAGCAGTGACCAGGGAACCGCGAACACCGGGGAGCTGTTTTTT.

This chain uses TRBV19 with TRBJ1-2; D remains unclear. The length of the CDR3 is 14 residues. The V end lost 7 bases, the J end lost 8 bases, and 20 bases lay between the germline ends. Germline CDR1 reads LNHDA; CDR2 reads SQIVND (reference sequence). CDR3 coding DNA: TGTGCCAGTACGAATTCTGATTCACCTAGGGGCTACACCTTC. Translation gives CASTNSDSPRGYTF.

In DNA, the CDR3 is TGTGCCAGCAGCCCAAGCGCGACTAGCGGGAGTACAGATACGCAGTATTTT. Protein product: CASSPSATSGSTDTQYF. V gene TRBV7-6 combines with J gene TRBJ2-3; 12 positions agree with TRBD2. The CDR3 consists of 17 residues. Germline CDR1 is SGHVS and CDR2 is FNYEAQ. The V and J ends lost 5 bases and 3 bases, in that order; junction bases with no gene match: 9.

V gene TRBV30 combines with J gene TRBJ1-4; possibly TRBD1 for D (6 bases). This CDR3 has 12 residues. In germline, CDR1 is GTSNPN, CDR2 SVGIG (reference sequence). V was pared by 7 bases and J by 8 bases, with 14 bases between. The CDR3 sequence: CASQFGGEKLFF. DNA of the CDR3: TGTGCCTCCCAATTTGGGGGCGAAAAACTGTTTTTT.

V usage is TRBV6-4 and J usage is TRBJ2-7, with 10 nucleotides matching TRBD2. The CDR3 sequence is 13 residues long. V trimming: 8 bases; J trimming: 3 bases; junction bases outside the gene matches: 4. Germline CDR1 and CDR2: MRHNA and SNTAGT. CDR3 region: CASSEREGYEQYF. CDR3 nucleotide sequence: TGTGCCAGCTCGGAGCGGGAGGGCTACGAGCAGTACTTC.

CDR3 protein: CASSPLGRTYEQYF. The CDR3 nucleotides read TGTGCCAGCAGTCCCTTGGGGCGGACCTACGAGCAGTACTTC. The J gene is TRBJ2-7, the V gene TRBV28, with D possibly matching TRBD1 (5 bases). This CDR3 has 14 residues. Germline V gives CDR1 MDHEN, CDR2 SYDVKM. V was pared by 5 bases and J by 2 bases, with 13 bases between.

The V and J genes are TRBV6-5 and TRBJ2-3, with 7 bases that match TRBD1. The V segment lost 10 bases and the J segment 4 bases; nucleotides outside the gene matches: 11. Germline CDR1 reads MNHEY; CDR2 reads SVGAGI. CDR3 length: 14 residues. The CDR3 loop is CANGKGAGPDTQYF. The DNA of the CDR3 is TGTGCCAACGGCAAGGGGGCGGGCCCAGATACGCAGTATTTT.

The sample holds a few counts of this clone. V and J are TRBV28 and TRBJ2-1, with TRBD2 matching 7 bases. Trimming took 6 bases from V and 7 from J; bases not matched to a gene: 18. Germline V CDR1 and CDR2: MDHEN, SYDVKM. The CDR3 totals 17 residues. This CDR3 is CASSKTWSAGVKNEQFF. The CDR3 DNA reads as TGTGCCAGCAGCAAGACCTGGTCGGCGGGAGTAAAGAATGAGCAGTTCTTC.

The chain uses TRBV28 and TRBJ2-7; 11 bases match TRBD1. Germline V CDR1 and CDR2: MDHEN, SYDVKM. The CDR3 is 15 amino acids. The V and J ends lost 5 bases and 3 bases, in that order; junction bases with no gene match: 6. The CDR3 loop reads CASSKRDRGVYEQYF. The CDR3 DNA reads TGTGCCAGCAGTAAAAGGGACAGGGGGGTCTACGAGCAGTACTTC.